These 23 T cell receptor beta chains originate from one sample sequenced in a study of blood T cell repertoires in COVID-19. Profiled with immunoSEQ multiplex PCR; TCRdb holds only in-frame clones, not every one. The sample carries approximately 260,000 clones, less than 90% recorded once. The sequenced sample consisted of peripheral blood. The source of these receptors is a man in his 60s who had recovered from COVID-19.

This rearrangement joins TRBV6-5 to TRBJ2-7, with a possible D match to TRBD1 (7 bases). V lost 4 bases and J lost 0, with 16 bases in between. In germline, CDR1 is MNHEY, CDR2 SVGAGI. This CDR3 region has 16 residues. The CDR3 coding sequence is TGTGCCAGCAGTTCTACGCGCGGGGACAGCTCCTACGAGCAGTACTTC. Protein product: CASSSTRGDSSYEQYF.

V is TRBV24-1 and J is TRBJ2-7, with D maybe TRBD2 (5 bases). Germline CDR1 and CDR2: KGHDR and SFDVKD. This CDR3 has 14 residues. The V gene lost 1 base and the J gene lost 7 bases, with 13 bases spanning the gap. The CDR3 DNA reads TGTGCCACCAGTGATTTTGGGTCATCGGGGGAGCAGTACTTC. Translation: CATSDFGSSGEQYF.

V is TRBV19 and J is TRBJ1-6; D is possibly TRBD1 (5 bases). The germline V and J ends were trimmed by 6 bases and 9 bases, with 18 bases remaining between them. The CDR3 runs to 15 residues. Germline V gene data show CDR1 as LNHDA and CDR2 as SQIVND (reference sequence). The CDR3 region has the DNA TGTGCCAGTAGCCGAATGACAGAATACGGTTCACCCCTCCACTTT. Protein: CASSRMTEYGSPLHF.

V is TRBV29-1 and J is TRBJ2-7; 10 bases are shared with TRBD1. V lost 4 bases, J lost 5 bases, and 8 bases stayed unmatched. CDR1 and CDR2 from the germline V gene are SQVTM and ANQGSEA. The CDR3 is 14 amino acids. The CDR3 loop is CSVGGDRGYHEQYF. In DNA form, the CDR3 reads TGCAGCGTTGGGGGGGACAGGGGCTACCACGAGCAGTACTTC.

The chain combines TRBV10-3 with TRBJ2-3; 7 nucleotides align to TRBD1. Germline V lookup: CDR1 ENHRY, CDR2 SYGVKD. J gave up 6 bases and V 5 bases, and 5 bases lay outside the gene matches. CDR3 length equals 13 residues. For the CDR3, the DNA is TGTGCCATCAGTAATACAGGGGTTGATACGCAGTATTTT. Protein sequence: CAISNTGVDTQYF.

As for this clone: An end of the junction does not agree with germline; a read error may underlie this. This rearrangement joins TRBV7-8 to TRBJ1-1; unclear D gene. The CDR3 loop spans 13 amino acids. CDR1 and CDR2 from the germline V gene are SGHVS and FQNEAQ. The CDR3 is CASSLARNSEAFF. In nucleotides, the CDR3 is TGTGCCAGCAGCTTAGCGCGGAACTCTGAAGCTTTCTTT. Drawing the rest from reference TRBV7-8 and TRBJ1-1, the complete variable domain is GAGVSQSPRYKVAKRGQDVALRCDPISGHVSLFWYQQALGQGPEFLTYFQNEAQLDKSGLPSDRFFAERPEGSVSTLKIQRTQQEDSAVYLCASSLARNSEAFFGQGTRLTVV.

J is TRBJ2-5 and V is TRBV7-9; 14 bases are a match to TRBD2. Germline trimming cut 4 bases from V and 5 bases from J; bases unmatched to any gene: 6. Germline CDR1 is SEHNR and CDR2 is FQNEAQ (reference sequence). CDR3 length: 16 amino acids. As DNA, the CDR3 is TGTGCCAGCAGCTCCGGACTAGCGGGGGGCCAGGAGACCCAGTACTTC. Translated, it gives CASSSGLAGGQETQYF.

Here the CDR3 reads CASSLGRRGGSSTDTQYF. The CDR3 DNA reads as TGTGCCAGCAGCTTGGGGAGACGGGGGGGCTCTAGCACAGATACGCAGTATTTT. J is TRBJ2-3 and V is TRBV5-8, with 8 positions matching TRBD2. The CDR3 has 18 residues. Germline lookup yields CDR1 SGHTS and CDR2 YDEGEE. V lost 0 bases and J lost 0; bases outside the gene matches: 9. Supplemented by reference TRBV5-8 and TRBJ2-3, the full variable domain reads EAGVTQSPTHLIKTRGQQATLRCSPISGHTSVYWYQQALGLGLQFLLWYDEGEERNRGNFPPRFSGRQFPNYSSELNVNALELEDSALYLCASSLGRRGGSSTDTQYFGPGTRLTVL.

The chain couples TRBV12-3 or TRBV12-4 to TRBJ2-1, with 7 bases aligning to TRBD1. This CDR3 has 13 residues. V gave up 1 base and J gave up 10 bases; unmatched junction bases: 4. The CDR3 loop is CASSLVGGGEQFF. The CDR3 coding sequence is TGTGCCAGCAGTTTAGTAGGGGGCGGAGAGCAGTTCTTC.

In this sample, this clone turned up once. V is TRBV3-1 (or the pseudogene TRBV3-2) and J is TRBJ2-5; 7 nucleotides match TRBD1. J lost 5 bases, V lost 4 bases, and 7 bases had no gene match. This CDR3 spans 14 amino acids. CDR1 is LGHDT, CDR2 YNNKEL, per germline (reference sequence). The DNA of the CDR3 is TGTGCCAGCAGCCTGACAGGGTTGGGCGAGACCCAGTACTTC. This translates into CASSLTGLGETQYF.

This clone was seen a single time. The chain combines TRBV19 with TRBJ1-4; D gene unclear. There are 15 residues in the CDR3. V was trimmed by 5 bases and J by 5 bases, leaving 15 bases between them. Germline V gene data show CDR1 as LNHDA and CDR2 as SQIVND (reference sequence). This CDR3 is CASSPRRSMNEKLFF. The CDR3 coding sequence is TGTGCCAGTAGTCCCCGACGGAGCATGAATGAAAAACTGTTTTTT.

The rearrangement links TRBV5-6 to TRBJ2-5, with TRBD1 matching over 9 bases. The CDR3 runs to 16 residues. J was trimmed by 4 bases and V by 4 bases; bases with no gene match: 11. The V gene's germline CDR1 is SGHDT and CDR2 YYEEEE. The CDR3 DNA is TGTGCCAGCAGCGCCCGACCGGGACAGGGCCCAGAGACCCAGTACTTC. Its translation is CASSARPGQGPETQYF.

The rearrangement joins TRBV10-1 to TRBJ2-3, with D unresolved. Trimming took off 4 bases at V and 0 bases at J, with 11 bases between the two ends. Germline V gene lookup returns CDR1 WNHNN and CDR2 SYGVQD (reference sequence). The CDR3 extends over 15 amino acids. CDR3 loop: CASSGSQPSTDTQYF. DNA of the CDR3: TGCGCCAGCAGTGGAAGCCAACCGAGCACAGATACGCAGTATTTT.

The chain has TRBV18 and TRBJ1-5, with D tentatively TRBD1 (6 bases). The CDR3 sequence is 16 residues long. Trimming shortened V by 2 bases and J by 3 bases, and 14 bases separated the two germline ends. Germline V gives CDR1 KGHSH, CDR2 LQKENI. The CDR3 bases are TGTGCCAGCTCACCATCCGGGAGGGGGGTCAATCAGCCCCAGCATTTT. Translated, it gives CASSPSGRGVNQPQHF.

The gene calls are TRBV11-2 and TRBJ1-1; D possibly corresponds to TRBD1 (5 bases). The CDR3 runs to 15 residues. V lost 6 bases and J lost 5, with 19 bases in between. Germline CDR1 SGHAT, CDR2 FQNNGV. The CDR3 DNA sequence: TGTGCCAGCAGGGTCTCGGGAGGGGCAGGGACTGAAGCTTTCTTT. It translates to CASRVSGGAGTEAFF.

DNA for the CDR3: TGTGCCATCAGTGACGGGGGTTTAGGATATGGCTACACCTTC. It specifies CAISDGGLGYGYTF. The V and J genes are TRBV10-3 and TRBJ1-2; tentatively, D is TRBD1 (5 bases). Trimming shortened V by 3 bases and J by 5 bases, and 13 bases separated the two germline ends. The CDR3 covers 14 residues. CDR1 is ENHRY and CDR2 is SYGVKD in the germline V gene.

The chain is built from TRBV6-5 and TRBJ2-2; D is unresolved. Looked up from germline, CDR1 is MNHEY and CDR2 is SVGAGI. Trimming pared 0 bases from V and 5 bases from J, leaving 13 bases between. This CDR3 comprises 16 residues. The DNA of the CDR3 is TGTGCCAGCAGTTACTCGAACAGTTTGTTAACCGGGGAGCTGTTTTTT. Translation: CASSYSNSLLTGELFF.

This clone turned up a few times. The CDR3, as DNA: TGTGCCAGCAGTTCCCCCGGGACAGGGAACTCACCCCTCCACTTT. It is translated as CASSSPGTGNSPLHF. The chain uses TRBV28 and TRBJ1-6; 9 bases are shared with TRBD1. CDR3 size: 15 residues. J lost 10 bases, V lost 4 bases, and 8 bases had no gene match. In germline, CDR1 is MDHEN, CDR2 SYDVKM.

The chain couples TRBV10-3 to TRBJ2-3; no clear D gene. V gave up 2 bases and J gave up 2 bases, with 8 bases separating them. CDR3 length equals 14 residues. Germline values: CDR1 ENHRY, CDR2 SYGVKD. This chain's CDR3 is CAISEAKNTDTQYF. In DNA form, the CDR3 reads TGTGCCATCAGTGAGGCGAAGAACACAGATACGCAGTATTTT.

This clone was seen only a few times. CDR3 sequence: CATSDVNRAEQYF. In nucleotides, the CDR3 is TGTGCCACCAGTGATGTCAACAGGGCCGAGCAGTACTTC. This sequence joins TRBV24-1 and TRBJ2-7; the D gene is possibly TRBD1 (6 bases). CDR3 size: 13 residues. Trimming took off 3 bases at V and 6 bases at J, with 11 bases between the two ends. Germline V gene data show CDR1 as KGHDR and CDR2 as SFDVKD.

The chain has TRBV11-2 and TRBJ1-2; 9 bases map to TRBD1. The CDR3 spans 13 residues. J lost 7 bases, V lost 5 bases, and 5 bases had no gene match. Germline V CDR1 and CDR2: SGHAT, FQNNGV. DNA for the CDR3: TGTGCCAGCAGCCTCGGGACAGGGAGTGGCTACACCTTC. This gives the protein CASSLGTGSGYTF.

The chain links TRBV6-5 to TRBJ1-6, with TRBD1 identical over 9 bases. CDR1 is MNHEY and CDR2 is SVGAGI in the germline V gene. Trimming cost V 8 bases and J 11 bases; bases outside gene matches: 7. There are 13 residues in the CDR3. CDR3 sequence reads: CASQGQGITPLHF. In DNA, the CDR3 is TGTGCCAGCCAGGGACAGGGTATAACACCCCTCCACTTT.

A remark on this clone: This may arise from a read error, as a much more abundant clone is one base away. The V and J genes are TRBV7-2 and TRBJ2-7, with 10 bases lining up with TRBD1. The CDR3 is made up of 15 amino acids. Looked up from germline, CDR1 is SGHTA and CDR2 is FQGNSA. Trimming removed 5 bases from V and 5 bases from J; junction bases left unmatched: 9. As DNA, the CDR3 is TGTGCCAGCAGCCTCACCGGGACAGGGGTCGACGAGCAGTACTTC. Amino acid sequence: CASSLTGTGVDEQYF. The variable domain in full, with the rest retrieved from reference TRBV7-2 and TRBJ2-7, is GAGVSQSPSNKVTEKGKDVELRCDPISGHTALYWYRQSLGQGLEFLIYFQGNSAPDKSGLPSDRFSAERTGGSVSTLTIQRTQQEDSAVYLCASSLTGTGVDEQYFGPGTRLTVT.